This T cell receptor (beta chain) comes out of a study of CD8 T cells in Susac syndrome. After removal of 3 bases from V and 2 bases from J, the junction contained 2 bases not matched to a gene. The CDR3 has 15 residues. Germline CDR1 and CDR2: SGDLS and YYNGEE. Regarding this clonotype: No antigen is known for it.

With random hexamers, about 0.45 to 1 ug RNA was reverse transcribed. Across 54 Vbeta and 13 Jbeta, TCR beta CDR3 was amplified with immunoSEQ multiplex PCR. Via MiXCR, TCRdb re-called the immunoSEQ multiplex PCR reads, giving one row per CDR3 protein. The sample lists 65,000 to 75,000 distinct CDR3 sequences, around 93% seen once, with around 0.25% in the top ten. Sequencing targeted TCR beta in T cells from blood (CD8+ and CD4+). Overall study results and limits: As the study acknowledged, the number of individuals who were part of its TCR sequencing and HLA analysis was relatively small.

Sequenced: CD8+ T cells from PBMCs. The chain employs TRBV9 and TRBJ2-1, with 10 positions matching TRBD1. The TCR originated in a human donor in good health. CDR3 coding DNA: TGTGCCAGCAGCGGGACAGGGGGTACCTACAATGAGCAGTTCTTC. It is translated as CASSGTGGTYNEQFF.